Below, 29 T cell receptor beta chains from the same sample are listed, as sequenced in a study of shared clonotypes between healthy human individuals (dated by TCRdb to 2020 to 2021). Libraries were built with the immunoSEQ multiplex PCR assay. The clones in this table, taken by TCRdb from immuneACCESS, are in-frame only. Not every clone is retained; where verified, under half of the shortfall comes from an unresolved V gene, and the cause of the rest is unknown. The sample data list some 2.3 million clones, and approximately 93% of these were observed just once. The ten most abundant clones make up 0.39% of the sample. The sequenced sample was naive CD4+ T cells from PBMCs. Reading the label with the study, this specimen's cell subset or site is: CD45RA+ positively selected. The receptors derive from a man younger than 35 in good health. Some clones in this sample may be carry-over from other donors' samples.

DNA of the CDR3: TGTGCCAGCAGTTCGGGACGGATCTATGGCTACACCTTC. Its translation is CASSSGRIYGYTF. The V gene is TRBV28, the J gene TRBJ1-2; TRBD1 is a possible D gene (5 bases). V was cut by 4 bases and J by 4 bases, with 10 bases left in between. Germline CDR1 is MDHEN and CDR2 is SYDVKM. CDR3 size: 13 residues.

Comments on this clone: Other DNA sequences in the sample encode the same CDR3. The V call is TRBV27, the J call TRBJ2-3; D remains ambiguous. V dropped 3 bases and J dropped 4 bases, with 8 bases sitting between them. Germline loops: CDR1 MNHEY, CDR2 SMNVEV (reference sequence). CDR3 length: 13 amino acids. The CDR3 protein is CASSFGDADTQYF. In DNA, the CDR3 is TGTGCCAGCAGTTTTGGAGACGCAGATACGCAGTATTTT.

The chain uses TRBV30 and TRBJ1-3; perhaps TRBD1 as D (5 bases). V dropped 4 bases and J dropped 2 bases, with 9 bases sitting between them. Germline CDR1 reads GTSNPN; CDR2 reads SVGIG (reference sequence). The length of the CDR3 is 13 residues. The CDR3 DNA reads TGTGCCTGGAACGGGGCGGCTGGAAACACCATATATTTT. Translated: CAWNGAAGNTIYF. Looking up the rest from reference TRBV30 and TRBJ1-3 gives the full variable domain: SQTIHQWPATLVQPVGSPLSLECTVEGTSNPNLYWYRQAAGRGLQLLFYSVGIGQISSEVPQNLSASRPQDRQFILSSKKLLLSDSGFYLCAWNGAAGNTIYFGEGSWLTVV.

CDR3 sequence: CASSWGLAAMNTGELFF. The CDR3 DNA is TGCGCCAGCAGTTGGGGACTAGCGGCCATGAACACCGGGGAGCTGTTTTTT. The rearrangement joins TRBV10-2 to TRBJ2-2; 11 bases are a match to TRBD2. Germline V gene data show CDR1 as WSHSY and CDR2 as SAAADI. This CDR3 has 17 amino acids. Trimming cost V 5 bases and J 1 base; bases outside gene matches: 6.

This clone was found once. This chain joins TRBV5-1 and TRBJ2-6, with D hard to call. With 0 bases removed from V and 1 base from J, the gap between germline ends came to 5 bases. The length of the CDR3 is 15 residues. From germline, CDR1 is SGHRS and CDR2 YFSETQ. CDR3 bases: TGCGCCAGCAGCTTGGAAACATCTGGGGCCAACGTCCTGACTTTC. Its protein is CASSLETSGANVLTF.

The genes are TRBV25-1 and TRBJ1-1; D unclear. Between the trimmed V and J ends, which lost 8 bases and 0 bases, there was a span of 16 bases. Per the germline V gene, CDR1 is MGHDK and CDR2 is SYGVNS. CDR3 size: 15 residues. Here the CDR3 DNA reads TGTGCCAGCCGGATTGGCGGCATTCTGAACACTGAAGCTTTCTTT. As protein: CASRIGGILNTEAFF.

The chain combines TRBV11-1 with TRBJ2-2; no clear D gene. This CDR3 has 13 residues. Looked up from germline, CDR1 is SGHAT and CDR2 is FQDESV (reference sequence). Trimming cost V 4 bases and J 5 bases, with 8 bases left between them. CDR3 sequence reads: CASSSLGTGELFF. The CDR3 nucleotides read TGTGCCAGCAGCTCACTGGGTACCGGGGAGCTGTTTTTT.

V and J are TRBV7-2 and TRBJ2-2; 9 bases match TRBD1. With 5 bases clipped from V and 7 bases from J, the junction kept 11 bases outside the gene matches. Germline CDR1 is SGHTA and CDR2 is FQGNSA. This CDR3 is built from 16 residues. The DNA for the CDR3 is TGTGCCAGCAGCCCCTCCGGGACAGGGACGGACGGGGAGCTGTTTTTT. It encodes CASSPSGTGTDGELFF.

The rearrangement links TRBV7-9 to TRBJ1-1, with D possibly matching TRBD1 (5 bases). This CDR3 contains 13 residues. Germline loops: CDR1 SEHNR, CDR2 FQNEAQ (reference sequence). The V end was cut by 3 bases, the J end by 6 bases, with 11 bases between. The CDR3 sequence is CASSFPGIPEAFF. CDR3 nucleotide sequence: TGTGCCAGCAGCTTCCCAGGGATCCCTGAAGCTTTCTTT.

In regard to this clone: The same CDR3 also results from other DNA sequences found in this sample. The V and J genes are TRBV6-6 and TRBJ2-7; TRBD1 agrees at 8 bases. Germline CDR1 is MNHNY and CDR2 is SVGAGI (reference sequence). V was clipped by 6 bases and J by 1 base; unmatched bases: 5. There are 14 residues in the CDR3. The CDR3 sequence: CASSPGQGSYEQYF. The CDR3, as DNA: TGTGCCAGCAGCCCTGGACAGGGTTCCTACGAGCAGTACTTC.

This clone was seen just once. This chain uses TRBV4-3 with TRBJ2-2; 9 bases are shared with TRBD2. The germline V gene has CDR1 LGHNA and CDR2 YSLEER. Trimming at V came to 0 bases and at J to 5 bases, leaving 4 bases not matched to a gene. The CDR3 covers 16 residues. In nucleotides, the CDR3 is TGCGCCAGCAGCCAAGAGCTAGCGGGAAAGACCGGGGAGCTGTTTTTT. Amino acid sequence: CASSQELAGKTGELFF.

The table lists this clone with a count of one. The chain joins TRBV11-3 to TRBJ1-4; D is uncertain. V was cut by 5 bases and J by 8 bases, with 3 bases left in between. The CDR3 runs 10 residues. Germline CDR1 SGHNT, CDR2 YENEEA. The CDR3 DNA follows: TGTGCCAGCAGCCACGAAAAACTGTTTTTT. Encoded protein: CASSHEKLFF.

The chain employs TRBV4-1 and TRBJ2-3, with TRBD2 as a possible D gene (5 bases). Germline V gene lookup returns CDR1 MGHRA and CDR2 YSYEKL. The CDR3 has 18 residues. V was cut by 0 bases and J by 4 bases, with 20 bases left in between. CDR3 amino acids: CASSQDSFPGYLADTQYF. CDR3 DNA: TGCGCCAGCAGCCAAGATTCCTTCCCGGGGTACCTGGCAGATACGCAGTATTTT.

This chain connects TRBV7-9 to TRBJ1-4, with D maybe TRBD1 (6 bases). Germline lookup yields CDR1 SEHNR and CDR2 FQNEAQ (reference sequence). This CDR3 has 17 residues. With 2 bases removed from V and 7 bases from J, the gap between germline ends came to 20 bases. CDR3 nucleotides: TGTGCCAGCAGCTTAACAAGAACTCGGCAGGGGTTTGAAAAACTGTTTTTT. Protein sequence: CASSLTRTRQGFEKLFF.

J is TRBJ1-1 and V is TRBV2, with a possible D match to TRBD1 (6 bases). Germline V gives CDR1 SNHLY, CDR2 FYNNEI. Trimming shortened V by 6 bases and J by 8 bases, and 13 bases separated the two germline ends. The CDR3 is made up of 12 amino acids. DNA of the CDR3: TGTGCCAGCAGGGGCAGGGGAGGAGAAGCTTTCTTT. It codes for CASRGRGGEAFF.

The rearrangement uses TRBV25-1 and TRBJ1-1; unclear D gene. Germline V gives CDR1 MGHDK, CDR2 SYGVNS. V lost 3 bases and J 0 bases, leaving 8 bases between the germline ends. The CDR3 sequence is 14 residues long. The CDR3 reads CASSEWTLNTEAFF. The DNA of the CDR3 is TGTGCCAGCAGTGAGTGGACTCTGAACACTGAAGCTTTCTTT.

The chain has TRBV5-5 and TRBJ1-3; D gene uncertain. The V end was cut by 7 bases, the J end by 0 bases, with 11 bases between. Germline-derived CDR1 and CDR2 are SGHKS and YYEKEE (reference sequence). The CDR3 has 14 amino acids. DNA for the CDR3: TGTGCCAGCTTCAGGTCCTCCTCTGGAAACACCATATATTTT. It is translated as CASFRSSSGNTIYF.

Turning to this clone: Other nucleotide sequences in the sample specify the same CDR3. In nucleotides, the CDR3 is TGCAGCGTCGAGGACCGGAACTATGGCTACACCTTC. Protein: CSVEDRNYGYTF. The rearrangement uses TRBV29-1 and TRBJ1-2; no firm D call. The germline V and J ends were trimmed by 6 bases and 2 bases, with 10 bases remaining between them. The germline gives CDR1 SQVTM, CDR2 ANQGSEA. This CDR3 spans 12 amino acids.

A note on this clone: This same CDR3 is encoded by further DNA sequences in the sample. V gene TRBV18 combines with J gene TRBJ2-7; no definite D call. CDR3 length: 14 amino acids. V was shortened by 0 bases and J by 2 bases, with 8 bases between the two germline ends. CDR1 and CDR2 from the germline V gene are KGHSH and LQKENI. CDR3 in amino acids: CASSPPPGTYEQYF. The CDR3, as DNA: TGTGCCAGCTCACCACCCCCAGGAACCTACGAGCAGTACTTC.

Worth noting for this clone: The same CDR3 also results from other DNA sequences found in this sample. The chain employs TRBV7-2 and TRBJ2-1; D possibly corresponds to TRBD2 (5 bases). The V end was cut by 3 bases, the J end by 5 bases, with 8 bases between. The length of the CDR3 is 13 residues. Per the germline V gene, CDR1 is SGHTA and CDR2 is FQGNSA. DNA of the CDR3: TGTGCCAGCAGCTTGACGCGGGACAATGAGCAGTTCTTC. Protein sequence: CASSLTRDNEQFF.

The CDR3 DNA reads as TGTGCCAGCAGCTTAGGGTTCACCGGGGAGCTGTTTTTT. Protein product: CASSLGFTGELFF. The chain recombines TRBV7-3 with TRBJ2-2; D remains unclear. V was trimmed by 2 bases and J by 4 bases, leaving 5 bases between them. Germline assignment: CDR1 SGHTA and CDR2 FQGTGA. This CDR3 region has 13 residues. Combining the CDR3 with reference TRBV7-3 and TRBJ2-2 gives the whole variable domain GAGVSQTPSNKVTEKGKYVELRCDPISGHTALYWYRQSLGQGPEFLIYFQGTGAADDSGLPNDRFFAVRPEGSVSTLKIQRTERGDSAVYLCASSLGFTGELFFGEGSRLTVL.

This rearrangement joins TRBV19 to TRBJ2-3; a weak D match, TRBD1 (6 bases). From germline, CDR1 is LNHDA and CDR2 SQIVND (reference sequence). V shed 5 bases and J shed 4 bases, with 16 bases lying between them. The CDR3 totals 15 residues. CDR3 in amino acids: CASSPLQGMADTQYF. The DNA of the CDR3 is TGTGCCAGTAGTCCCCTACAGGGAATGGCAGATACGCAGTATTTT.

The CDR3 protein is CASSFPNGGTQYF. Written as DNA, the CDR3 is TGTGCCAGCAGCTTCCCCAACGGGGGGACCCAGTACTTC. The chain joins TRBV11-2 to TRBJ2-5; TRBD2 is a possible D gene (6 bases). Germline loops: CDR1 SGHAT, CDR2 FQNNGV. This CDR3 has 13 amino acids. Trimming removed 3 bases from V and 7 bases from J, with 12 bases in between.

This chain connects TRBV6-1 to TRBJ1-1; no reliable D call. The CDR3 covers 15 residues. Per germline, CDR1 MNHNS and CDR2 SASEGT. V gave up 4 bases and J gave up 7 bases, with 19 bases separating them. The CDR3 region has the DNA TGTGCCAGCAGTGCCACGACCGGGTTCGGGCTTGAAGCTTTCTTT. The encoded protein is CASSATTGFGLEAFF.

In regard to this clone: Other DNA sequences in this specimen translate into the identical CDR3. V and J are TRBV5-1 and TRBJ2-7; D is undetermined. Germline CDR1 and CDR2: SGHRS and YFSETQ. Trimming took 4 bases from V and 1 from J, leaving 6 bases between them. The CDR3 length is 12 residues. The CDR3 reads CASSPESYEQYF. CDR3 DNA: TGCGCCAGCAGCCCCGAATCCTACGAGCAGTACTTC.

The sample holds one count of this clone. The rearrangement joins TRBV2 to TRBJ2-6; no reliable D call. Trimming removed 4 bases at V and 0 bases at J, with 7 bases between. CDR1 is SNHLY, CDR2 FYNNEI, per germline. The CDR3 is 15 amino acids. The CDR3, as DNA: TGTGCCAGCAGTGTACTGGACTCTGGGGCCAACGTCCTGACTTTC. It encodes CASSVLDSGANVLTF.

This chain uses TRBV2 with TRBJ1-1; D remains unclear. V dropped 6 bases and J dropped 0 bases, with 8 bases sitting between them. The CDR3 is 13 residues long. The germline CDR1 and CDR2 sequences are SNHLY and FYNNEI. The CDR3, as DNA: TGTGCCAGCAGAGGCGAGATGAACACTGAAGCTTTCTTT. Translating gives CASRGEMNTEAFF.

CDR3: CAWSVWGRIGEQYF. DNA for the CDR3: TGTGCCTGGAGTGTTTGGGGTAGGATTGGGGAGCAGTACTTC. The chain has TRBV30 and TRBJ2-7, with D unclear. V lost 0 bases and J lost 7, with 16 bases in between. Looked up from germline, CDR1 is GTSNPN and CDR2 is SVGIG (reference sequence). There are 14 residues in the CDR3.

J is TRBJ1-2 and V is TRBV28, with a weak D call TRBD1 (6 bases). V gave up 3 bases and J gave up 3 bases, with 11 bases separating them. The germline CDR1 and CDR2 sequences are MDHEN and SYDVKM. The CDR3 loop spans 14 amino acids. CDR3 region: CASSLDSLDYGYTF. CDR3 coding DNA: TGTGCCAGCAGTTTGGACAGTTTAGACTATGGCTACACCTTC.